Below, one TCR beta chain is given with its context. Its antigen is not known. These data are taken from a study of cytomegalovirus exposure and HLA in healthy donors. Across the whole study: Earlier, some 200 million T cells were analyzed, and about 100 million unique TCR beta sequences were found among them.

The study, taken as a whole, reports: Later on, an analysis found that several of the most significant clusters appeared to be linked to common viral pathogens, which included parvovirus B19.

The PCR used 60 Vbeta and 13 Jbeta primers. Produced via immunoSEQ multiplex PCR; TCRdb's table is partial and in-frame only. The sample has roughly 140,000 clones, over 65% seen once. V lost 6 bases and J lost 4, with 12 bases in between. The CDR3 spans 12 residues. Germline CDR1 reads SQVTM; CDR2 reads ANQGSEA. This sequence originates from a woman younger than 45 in good health and CMV-seronegative. Sequencing was performed on PBMCs. The chain has TRBV29-1 and TRBJ1-1, with D uncertain. For the CDR3, the DNA is TGCAGCGTGAGAGGGCCAGCCACTGAAGCTTTCTTT. Protein sequence: CSVRGPATEAFF.